The TCR beta chain under discussion was sequenced for a study of OX40 agonist ivuxolimab in advanced cancers. Notes on this clone: Its matching antigen is unknown.

The method was immunoSEQ multiplex PCR; TCRdb's version includes in-frame clones alone and lacks a portion of them. This table holds 60,000 to 70,000 clones, 80% found once. Findings and caveats of the study: It was not determined which antigens were specifically recognized by the peripheral T cells that had undergone clonal expansion.

CDR1 is SGHTA, CDR2 FQGTGA, per germline. The V gene lost 5 bases and the J gene lost 6 bases, with 12 bases spanning the gap. This CDR3 has 13 residues. The chain recombines TRBV7-3 with TRBJ2-3; D is uncertain. The clonotype comes from an adult with an advanced solid tumor such as melanoma, head and neck, liver or kidney cancer. The material sequenced was CD4+ or CD8+ T cells sorted from blood, taken in a trial of the OX40 agonist ivuxolimab. In nucleotides, the CDR3 is TGTGCCAGCAGCCCCGGACCGCAGGATACGCAGTATTTT. It encodes CASSPGPQDTQYF.